The T cell receptor beta chain described here comes from a study of blood T cell repertoires in COVID-19. About the research overall: COVID-19 samples from acute and convalescent phases originated in the United States, Italy and Spain.

The CDR3 runs 15 residues. The V end lost 1 base, the J end lost 9 bases, and 16 bases lay between the germline ends. CDR1 and CDR2 (germline): SEHNR, FQNEAQ (reference sequence). TCRdb's table, derived via immunoSEQ multiplex PCR, lists solely in-frame clones and lacks some. The sample records approximately 210,000 clones, more than 70% being singletons. The receptor was derived from a woman under 30 who had recovered from COVID-19. Sequencing was done on a sample of PBMCs or T cells enriched from blood (not recorded which). The chain joins TRBV7-9 to TRBJ1-5; tentative D call: TRBD1 (6 bases). For the CDR3, the DNA is TGTGCCAGCAGCTTAGATTTGGGTGGGGGCTCGCCCCAGCATTTT. Translated, it gives CASSLDLGGGSPQHF.